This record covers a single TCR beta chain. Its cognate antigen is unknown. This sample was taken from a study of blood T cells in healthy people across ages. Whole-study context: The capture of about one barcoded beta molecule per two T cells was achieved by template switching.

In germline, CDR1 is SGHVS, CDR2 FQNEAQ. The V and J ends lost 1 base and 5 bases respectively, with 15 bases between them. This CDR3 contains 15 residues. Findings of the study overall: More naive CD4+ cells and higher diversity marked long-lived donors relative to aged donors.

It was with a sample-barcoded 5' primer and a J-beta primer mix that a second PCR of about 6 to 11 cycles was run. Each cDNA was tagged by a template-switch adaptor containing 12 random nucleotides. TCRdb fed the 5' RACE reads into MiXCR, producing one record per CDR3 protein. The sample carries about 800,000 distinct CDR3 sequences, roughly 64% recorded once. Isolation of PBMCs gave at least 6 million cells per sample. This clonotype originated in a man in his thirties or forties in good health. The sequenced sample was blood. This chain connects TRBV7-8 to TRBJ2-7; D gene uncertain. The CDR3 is CASSLVGKVTHEQYF. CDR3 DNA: TGTGCCAGCAGCTTAGTCGGTAAGGTCACCCACGAGCAGTACTTC.